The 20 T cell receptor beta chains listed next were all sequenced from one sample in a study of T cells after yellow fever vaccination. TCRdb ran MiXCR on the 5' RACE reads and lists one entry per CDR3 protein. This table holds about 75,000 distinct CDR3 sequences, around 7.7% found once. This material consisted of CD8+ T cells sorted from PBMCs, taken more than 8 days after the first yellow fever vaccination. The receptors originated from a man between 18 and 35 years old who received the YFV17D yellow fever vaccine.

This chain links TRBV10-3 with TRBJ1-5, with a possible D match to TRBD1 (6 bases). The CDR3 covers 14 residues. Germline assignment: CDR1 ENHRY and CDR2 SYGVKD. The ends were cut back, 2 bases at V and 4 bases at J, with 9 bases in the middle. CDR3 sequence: CAISEAQGNQPQHF. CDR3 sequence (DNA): TGTGCCATCAGTGAGGCACAGGGAAATCAGCCCCAGCATTTT.

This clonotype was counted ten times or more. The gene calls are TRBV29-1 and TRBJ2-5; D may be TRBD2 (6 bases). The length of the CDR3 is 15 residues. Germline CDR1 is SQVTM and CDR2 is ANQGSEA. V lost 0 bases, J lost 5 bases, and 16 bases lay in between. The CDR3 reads CSVEDVASAAETQYF. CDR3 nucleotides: TGCAGCGTTGAAGATGTGGCTAGCGCTGCGGAGACCCAGTACTTC. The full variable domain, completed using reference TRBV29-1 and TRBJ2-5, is SAVISQKPSRDICQRGTSLTIQCQVDSQVTMMFWYRQQPGQSLTLIATANQGSEATYESGFVIDKFPISRPNLTFSTLTVSNMSPEDSSIYLCSVEDVASAAETQYFGPGTRLLVL.

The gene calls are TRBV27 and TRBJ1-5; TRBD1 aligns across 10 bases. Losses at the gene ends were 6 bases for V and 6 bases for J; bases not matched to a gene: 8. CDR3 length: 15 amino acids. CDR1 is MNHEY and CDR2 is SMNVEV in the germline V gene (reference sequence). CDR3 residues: CASRPRTGGSQPQHF. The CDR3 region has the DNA TGTGCCAGCAGGCCTCGGACAGGGGGTAGTCAGCCCCAGCATTTT.

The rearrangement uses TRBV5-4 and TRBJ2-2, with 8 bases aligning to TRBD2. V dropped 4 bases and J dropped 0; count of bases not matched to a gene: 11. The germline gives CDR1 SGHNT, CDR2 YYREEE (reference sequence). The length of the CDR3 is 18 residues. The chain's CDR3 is CASSPTGVAGSNTGELFF. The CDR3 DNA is TGTGCCAGCAGCCCGACCGGGGTAGCGGGGTCGAACACCGGGGAGCTGTTTTTT.

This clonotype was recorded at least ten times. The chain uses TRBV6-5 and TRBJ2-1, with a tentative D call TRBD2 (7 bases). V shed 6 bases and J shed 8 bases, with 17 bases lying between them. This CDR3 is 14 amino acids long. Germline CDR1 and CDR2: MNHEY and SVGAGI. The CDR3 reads CASSWAGAGDEQFF. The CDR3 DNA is TGTGCCAGCAGCTGGGCGGGGGCCGGGGATGAGCAGTTCTTC.

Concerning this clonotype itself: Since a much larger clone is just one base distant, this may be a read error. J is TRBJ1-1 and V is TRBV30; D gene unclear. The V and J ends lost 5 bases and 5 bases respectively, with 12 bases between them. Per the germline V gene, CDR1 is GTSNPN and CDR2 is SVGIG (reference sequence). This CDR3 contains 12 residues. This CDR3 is CAWDECRTEAFF. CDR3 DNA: TGTGCCTGGGATGAGTGTCGGACTGAAGCTTTCTTT. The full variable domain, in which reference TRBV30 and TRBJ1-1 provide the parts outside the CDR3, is SQTIHQWPATLVQPVGSPLSLECTVEGTSNPNLYWYRQAAGRGLQLLFYSVGIGQISSEVPQNLSASRPQDRQFILSSKKLLLSDSGFYLCAWDECRTEAFFGQGTRLTVV.

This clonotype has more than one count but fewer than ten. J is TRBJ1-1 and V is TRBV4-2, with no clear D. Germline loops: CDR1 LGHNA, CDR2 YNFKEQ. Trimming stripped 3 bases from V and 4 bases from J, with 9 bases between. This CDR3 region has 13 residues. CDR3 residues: CASSQGWGTEAFF. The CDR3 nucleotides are TGTGCCAGCAGCCAGGGTTGGGGCACTGAAGCTTTCTTT.

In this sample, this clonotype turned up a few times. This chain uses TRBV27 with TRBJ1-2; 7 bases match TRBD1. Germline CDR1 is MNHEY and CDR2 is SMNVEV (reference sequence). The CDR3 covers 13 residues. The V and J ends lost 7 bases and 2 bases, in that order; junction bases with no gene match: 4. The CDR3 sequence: CASKGQLNYGYTF. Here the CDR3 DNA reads TGTGCCAGCAAGGGACAGCTAAACTATGGCTACACCTTC.

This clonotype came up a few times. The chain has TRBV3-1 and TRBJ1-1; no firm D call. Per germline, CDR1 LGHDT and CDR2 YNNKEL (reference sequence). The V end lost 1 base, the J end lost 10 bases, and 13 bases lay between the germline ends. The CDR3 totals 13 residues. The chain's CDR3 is CASSQVGRQTAFF. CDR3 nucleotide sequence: TGTGCCAGCAGCCAAGTGGGCCGGCAGACAGCTTTCTTT.

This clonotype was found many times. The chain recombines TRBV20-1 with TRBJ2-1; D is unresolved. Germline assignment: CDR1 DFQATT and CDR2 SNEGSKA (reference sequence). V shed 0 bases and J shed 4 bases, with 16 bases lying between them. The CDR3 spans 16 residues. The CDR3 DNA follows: TGCAGTGCTAGAGATCCGGTCTATACACAGTACAATGAGCAGTTCTTC. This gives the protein CSARDPVYTQYNEQFF.

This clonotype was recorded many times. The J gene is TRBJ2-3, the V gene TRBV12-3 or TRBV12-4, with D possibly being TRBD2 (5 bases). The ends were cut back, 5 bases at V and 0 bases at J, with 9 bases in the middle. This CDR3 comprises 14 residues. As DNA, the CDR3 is TGTGCCAGCAGTCCCGGGGTGAGCACAGATACGCAGTATTTT. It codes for CASSPGVSTDTQYF.

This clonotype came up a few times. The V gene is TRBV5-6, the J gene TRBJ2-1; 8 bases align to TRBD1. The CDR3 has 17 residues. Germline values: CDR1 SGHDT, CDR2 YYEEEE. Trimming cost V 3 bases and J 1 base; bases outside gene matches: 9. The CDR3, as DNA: TGTGCCAGCAGCTGGACAGGGTCTGTTTTTTCCTACAATGAGCAGTTCTTC. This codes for CASSWTGSVFSYNEQFF.

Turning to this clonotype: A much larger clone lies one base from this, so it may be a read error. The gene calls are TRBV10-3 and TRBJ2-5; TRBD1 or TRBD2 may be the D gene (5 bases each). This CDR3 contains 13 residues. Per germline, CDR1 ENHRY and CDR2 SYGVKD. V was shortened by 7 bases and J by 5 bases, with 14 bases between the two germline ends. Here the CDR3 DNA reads TGTGCCATCAAGGACACGGGAAATGAGACCCAGTACTTC. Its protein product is CAIKDTGNETQYF.

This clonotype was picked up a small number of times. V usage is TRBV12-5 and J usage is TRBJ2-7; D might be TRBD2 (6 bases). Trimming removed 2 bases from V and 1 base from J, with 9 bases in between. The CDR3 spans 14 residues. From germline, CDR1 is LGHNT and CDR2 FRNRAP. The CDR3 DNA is TGTGCTAGTGGTTTGAGCGGGCAATCCTACGAGCAGTACTTC. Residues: CASGLSGQSYEQYF.

For the CDR3, the DNA is TGTGCCTGGGGGGGACAGGGGTACGAGACCCAGTACTTC. Encoded protein: CAWGGQGYETQYF. V and J are TRBV30 and TRBJ2-5; 10 bases are a match to TRBD1. The CDR3 spans 13 residues. Germline V gene data show CDR1 as GTSNPN and CDR2 as SVGIG (reference sequence). Trimming took 5 bases from V and 5 from J; bases not matched to a gene: 5.

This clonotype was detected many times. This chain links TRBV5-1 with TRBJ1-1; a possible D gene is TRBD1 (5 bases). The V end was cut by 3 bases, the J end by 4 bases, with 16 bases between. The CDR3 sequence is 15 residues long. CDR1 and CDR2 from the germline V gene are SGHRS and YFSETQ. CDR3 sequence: CASSSEAGSGTEAFF. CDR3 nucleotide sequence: TGCGCCAGCAGCTCCGAGGCAGGGAGTGGCACTGAAGCTTTCTTT. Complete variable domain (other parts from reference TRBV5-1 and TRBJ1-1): KAGVTQTPRYLIKTRGQQVTLSCSPISGHRSVSWYQQTPGQGLQFLFEYFSETQRNKGNFPGRFSGRQFSNSRSEMNVSTLELGDSALYLCASSSEAGSGTEAFFGQGTRLTVV.

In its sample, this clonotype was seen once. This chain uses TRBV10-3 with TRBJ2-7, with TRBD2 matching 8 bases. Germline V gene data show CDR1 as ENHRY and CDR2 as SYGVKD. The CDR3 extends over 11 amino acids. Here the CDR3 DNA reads TGTGCGAAGACTAGCGAGTTAGGGCAGTACGTC. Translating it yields CAKTSELGQYV.

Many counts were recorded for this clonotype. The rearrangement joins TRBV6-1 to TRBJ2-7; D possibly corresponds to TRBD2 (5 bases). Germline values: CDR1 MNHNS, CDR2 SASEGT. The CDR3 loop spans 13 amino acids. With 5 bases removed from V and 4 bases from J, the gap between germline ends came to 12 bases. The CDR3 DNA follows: TGTGCCAGCAGTCCTCGGGGAGAATACGAGCAGTACTTC. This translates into CASSPRGEYEQYF.

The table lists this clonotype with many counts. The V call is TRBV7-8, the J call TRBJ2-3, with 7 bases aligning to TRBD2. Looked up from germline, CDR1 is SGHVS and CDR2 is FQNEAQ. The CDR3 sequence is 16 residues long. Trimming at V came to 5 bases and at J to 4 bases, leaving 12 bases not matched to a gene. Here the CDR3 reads CASSVNGWGGSDTQYF. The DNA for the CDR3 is TGTGCCAGCAGCGTAAACGGGTGGGGGGGATCAGATACGCAGTATTTT.

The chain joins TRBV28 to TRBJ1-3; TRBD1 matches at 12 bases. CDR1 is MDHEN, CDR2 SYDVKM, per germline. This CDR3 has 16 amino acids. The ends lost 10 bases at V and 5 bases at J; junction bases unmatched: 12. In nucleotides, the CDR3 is TGTGCCACGAATAGGGGGACAGGGGGCTTTAGAAACACCATATATTTT. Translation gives CATNRGTGGFRNTIYF.